The rows below give T cell receptor beta chains drawn from one sample of a study of T cell responses to AZD1222 COVID-19 vaccine. Here immunoSEQ multiplex PCR was the method, and the copy in TCRdb shows in-frame clones only, minus some. The sample shows some 120,000 clones, approximately 83% of them seen only once. The source material was peripheral blood, sampled on day 0 of MenACWY control vaccination. The receptors derive from an adult in good health. Each CDR3 is given with its conserved first and last residue. The D gene is left open where the match is weak. Clone sizes are given selectively: once, few, many, or a class where the clone is expanded.

-	TRBJ2-3	TRBV5-1	-	CASRPWQGRSDTQYF	TGCGCCAGCCGCCCTTGGCAGGGGCGGTCAGATACGCAGTATTTT
-	TRBJ2-6	TRBV7-3	-	CASSLTGGRMSGANVLTF	TGTGCCAGCAGCTTAACTGGGGGGCGAATGTCTGGGGCCAACGTCCTGACTTTC
few	TRBJ2-7	TRBV4-1	TRBD1	CASSQGTGDEQYF	TGCGCCAGCAGCCAAGGAACAGGGGACGAGCAGTACTTC
-	TRBJ2-7	TRBV6-5	-	CASSYSEATYEQYF	TGTGCCAGCAGTTACTCCGAGGCCACCTACGAGCAGTACTTC
-	TRBJ1-2	TRBV18	-	CASSPADTRRAYGYTF	TGTGCCAGCTCACCCGCGGACACCCGTCGTGCCTATGGCTACACCTTC
-	TRBJ1-1	TRBV6-5	-	CASRGSTGSSAFF	TGTGCCAGCAGGGGAAGTACAGGGTCCTCGGCTTTCTTT
-	TRBJ2-3	TRBV7-2	TRBD2	CASSPGTSGTDTQYF	TGTGCCAGCAGCCCCGGGACTAGCGGCACAGATACGCAGTATTTT
-	TRBJ1-5	TRBV28	-	CASRAQPGSNQPQHF	TGTGCCAGCAGGGCTCAACCGGGGAGCAATCAGCCCCAGCATTTT
few	TRBJ2-5	TRBV16	-	CASSLSRQETQYF	TGTGCCAGCAGCCTAAGCCGTCAAGAGACCCAGTACTTC
-	TRBJ1-4	TRBV30	TRBD1	CAWSPPGQGGEKLFF	TGTGCCTGGAGCCCCCCTGGCCAGGGGGGAGAAAAACTGTTTTTT
-	TRBJ1-2	TRBV7-2	TRBD1	CASSFRQGPYGYTF	TGTGCCAGCAGCTTCAGACAGGGGCCCTATGGCTACACCTTC
-	TRBJ1-2	TRBV30	-	CAWGQIYGYTF	TGTGCCTGGGGGCAGATCTATGGCTACACCTTC
-	TRBJ1-1	TRBV28	-	CASSFSGNEAFF	TGTGCCAGCAGTTTTTCGGGGAATGAAGCTTTCTTT
-	TRBJ1-1	TRBV5-6	-	CASSYGGGRDTEAFF	TGTGCCAGCAGCTATGGGGGGGGCCGGGACACTGAAGCTTTCTTT
-	TRBJ1-1	TRBV4-3	-	CASSQGDLNTEAFF	TGCGCCAGCAGCCAAGGTGACTTGAACACTGAAGCTTTCTTT
-	TRBJ2-2	TRBV27	TRBD1	CASSLKPGQGAGELFF	TGTGCCAGCAGTTTAAAGCCGGGACAGGGGGCCGGGGAGCTGTTTTTT
-	TRBJ2-3	TRBV6-5	-	CASSSGYTQYF	TGTGCCAGCAGTTCCGGGTATACGCAGTATTTT